The entry that follows covers one T cell receptor beta chain sequence. Its target is unknown. Generated by immunoSEQ multiplex PCR, the TCRdb table keeps only in-frame clones and is missing some. The sample consists of 150,000 to 160,000 clones, approximately 86% of them appearing once. The sample originates from a study of cytomegalovirus exposure and HLA in healthy donors. Whole-study findings and limits: According to the study, 160 or so TCR beta chains were cytomegalovirus-associated. High sensitivity and specificity were reportedly achieved when the classifier diagnosed cytomegalovirus status. The finding came from a later analysis; first-cohort TCR clusters tended to co-occur in the 130 or so validation repertoires.

The trim removed 8 bases at V and 1 base at J, leaving 5 bases unmatched. This CDR3 is 14 amino acids long. Germline CDR1 is SNHLY and CDR2 is FYNNEI. This receptor was obtained from a young man in good health and CMV-seropositive. The chain is built from TRBV2 and TRBJ2-7; the match to TRBD2 covers 10 bases. Material: PBMCs. CDR3 coding DNA: TGTGCCAGCCCCCGGACTAGCGGATCCTACGAGCAGTACTTC. Translated, it gives CASPRTSGSYEQYF.